This TCR beta chain was recorded in a study of T cell responses to AZD1222 COVID-19 vaccine. This CDR3 contains 12 residues. Germline assignment: CDR1 SEHNR and CDR2 FQNEAQ (reference sequence). Between the trimmed V and J ends, which lost 6 bases and 4 bases, there was a span of 9 bases. Assay: immunoSEQ multiplex PCR; the TCRdb copy retains only in-frame clones and omits some. The sample carries over 100,000 clones, approximately 86% recorded once. This TCR derives from an adult in good health. V is TRBV7-9 and J is TRBJ2-5, with a possible D match to TRBD2 (6 bases). The source was peripheral blood, collected on day 0 of MenACWY control vaccination. CDR3 loop: CASRLGGETQYF. The CDR3 DNA reads as TGTGCCAGCAGATTGGGGGGAGAGACCCAGTACTTC.